Below are 2 T cell receptor beta chains sequenced from a single sample in a study of cytomegalovirus exposure and HLA in healthy donors. Produced via immunoSEQ multiplex PCR; TCRdb's table is partial and in-frame only. The sample holds about 160,000 clones; around 92% are singletons and the top ten take more than 3.5%. Sequencing was done on a sample of PBMCs. These receptor sequences come from a man younger than 35 in good health and CMV-seropositive.

The chain carries TRBV6-6 and TRBJ1-2; 7 nucleotides match TRBD1. CDR3 length equals 15 residues. The germline V gene has CDR1 MNHNY and CDR2 SVGAGI (reference sequence). Trimming cost V 5 bases and J 5 bases; bases outside gene matches: 11. CDR3 amino acids: CASSLDRMNDYGYTF. The CDR3 DNA reads TGTGCCAGCAGTCTGGACAGGATGAATGATTATGGCTACACCTTC.

This clone was detected only a few times. The J gene is TRBJ2-7, the V gene TRBV27; D unresolved. The germline V gene has CDR1 MNHEY and CDR2 SMNVEV (reference sequence). V was clipped by 5 bases and J by 2 bases, with 10 bases between them. This CDR3 contains 13 residues. The CDR3 region has the DNA TGTGCCAGCAGTCGTGTAGGAGCCTACGAGCAGTACTTC. Protein product: CASSRVGAYEQYF.